Listed below are T cell receptor beta chains from one sample, sequenced in a study of follicular helper T cells after annual influenza vaccination. TCRdb's copy holds only in-frame clones and misses some; the assay was immunoSEQ multiplex PCR. Of about 11,000 clones listed, about 84% are singletons. Sequencing used CXCR5- memory CD4+ T cells sorted from blood, obtained 6 weeks after influenza vaccination. These receptor sequences come from an adult who received the influenza vaccine. The CDR3 runs from the conserved cysteine through the conserved F or W. A D gene is named only where the DNA matches it firmly. Clone sizes are given selectively: once, few, many, or a class where the clone is expanded.

cdr3_aa | cdr3_nt | d_call | clone_size | j_call | v_call
CASTVTPLGPFF | TGCGCCAGCACCGTTACTCCCTTGGGACCTTTCTTC | NA | NA | TRBJ2-7 | TRBV10-1
CASSEVPSQPQHF | TGTGCCAGCAGTGAAGTACCGAGCCAGCCCCAGCATTTT | NA | NA | TRBJ1-5 | TRBV6-1
CASRRDYGMNTEAFF | TGTGCCAGCAGACGGGACTATGGAATGAACACTGAAGCTTTCTTT | NA | few | TRBJ1-1 | TRBV5-8
CASSPRGGLSGNTIYF | TGTGCCAGCAGCCCGCGGGGGGGGCTCTCTGGAAACACCATATATTTT | NA | NA | TRBJ1-3 | TRBV7-2
CASSLAPGGNYGYTF | TGTGCCAGCAGCTTAGCTCCCGGGGGTAACTATGGCTACACCTTC | NA | NA | TRBJ1-2 | TRBV7-2
CASRTGPQGTGNTEAFF | TGTGCCAGTAGGACCGGACCCCAAGGAACAGGGAACACTGAAGCTTTCTTT | NA | NA | TRBJ1-1 | TRBV19
CASSLSTAEETQYF | TGTGCCAGCAGCTTATCGACAGCTGAAGAGACCCAGTACTTC | NA | NA | TRBJ2-5 | TRBV5-4
CASSPDRDNEKLFF | TGTGCCAGTAGTCCCGACAGAGATAATGAAAAACTGTTTTTT | NA | once | TRBJ1-4 | TRBV19
CASSRQNTNTGELFF | TGTGCCAGCAGTAGGCAGAACACGAACACCGGGGAGCTGTTTTTT | NA | NA | TRBJ2-2 | TRBV25-1
CASSMGQGAEETQYF | TGCGCCAGCAGCATGGGACAGGGGGCGGAAGAGACCCAGTACTTC | TRBD1 | NA | TRBJ2-5 | TRBV5-1
CASSLGVATNEKLFF | TGCGCCAGCAGCTTGGGAGTTGCAACTAATGAAAAACTGTTTTTT | NA | NA | TRBJ1-4 | TRBV5-1
CASSVKQGGEQYF | TGTGCCAGTAGTGTGAAACAGGGCGGGGAGCAGTACTTC | NA | once | TRBJ2-7 | TRBV19
CASSQRLAGAMDTQYF | TGCGCCAGCAGCCAAAGACTAGCGGGAGCTATGGATACGCAGTATTTT | TRBD2 | NA | TRBJ2-3 | TRBV4-3
CASSLTGVDEQFF | TGTGCCAGCAGCTTAACAGGGGTCGATGAGCAGTTCTTC | TRBD1 | few | TRBJ2-1 | TRBV5-5
CASSQIGQGDEKLFF | TGTGCCAGCAGTCAAATTGGACAGGGAGATGAAAAACTGTTTTTT | TRBD1 | once | TRBJ1-4 | TRBV7-2
CASRLDGATNEKLFF | TGTGCCAGCAGACTTGACGGTGCAACTAATGAAAAACTGTTTTTT | NA | NA | TRBJ1-4 | TRBV6-5
CASSLLTPRDSHNSPLHF | TGTGCCAGCAGTTTACTCACCCCCCGGGACAGTCATAATTCACCCCTCCACTTT | TRBD1 | few | TRBJ1-6 | TRBV28
CASTTGDSNTGELFF | TGTGCCAGCACAACGGGGGATTCGAACACCGGGGAGCTGTTTTTT | NA | NA | TRBJ2-2 | TRBV6-1
CASSRTGDPDQPQHF | TGTGCCAGCAGCAGGACAGGAGATCCCGATCAGCCCCAGCATTTT | TRBD1 | NA | TRBJ1-5 | TRBV7-8
CASSLWEGTTNEKLFF | TGTGCCAGCAGTTTATGGGAGGGGACAACTAATGAAAAACTGTTTTTT | NA | NA | TRBJ1-4 | TRBV27
CASSATPGNPNNEQFF | TGTGCCAGCAGCGCTACTCCCGGGAATCCTAACAATGAGCAGTTCTTC | NA | NA | TRBJ2-1 | TRBV9
CASSPGTGTGELFF | TGCGCCAGCAGCCCCGGGACAGGGACCGGGGAGCTGTTTTTT | TRBD1 | NA | TRBJ2-2 | TRBV5-1
CASSNDRFTDTQYF | TGTGCCAGCAGCAATGACAGGTTCACAGATACGCAGTATTTT | NA | NA | TRBJ2-3 | TRBV11-2
CASSYYSNQPQHF | TGTGCCAGCAGTTACTATAGCAATCAGCCCCAGCATTTT | NA | few | TRBJ1-5 | TRBV2
CASSYSSDSNYEQYF | TGTGCCAGCAGTTACTCTTCGGACAGCAACTACGAGCAGTACTTC | NA | few | TRBJ2-7 | TRBV6-5
CASSAGTSGRNTDTQYF | TGTGCCAGCAGTGCCGGGACTAGCGGGAGAAACACAGATACGCAGTATTTT | TRBD2 | NA | TRBJ2-3 | TRBV6-1
CASSLVGQQPYEQYF | TGTGCCAGCAGCTTAGTGGGTCAGCAACCCTACGAGCAGTACTTC | NA | NA | TRBJ2-7 | TRBV7-2
CASSIVDSTSSGANVLTF | TGTGCCAGTAGTATAGTGGACAGTACTAGCTCTGGGGCCAACGTCCTGACTTTC | NA | NA | TRBJ2-6 | TRBV19
CASSFGGGKGTEAFF | TGCGCCAGCAGCTTTGGGGGGGGCAAAGGGACTGAAGCTTTCTTT | NA | NA | TRBJ1-1 | TRBV5-1
CASSGTRETQYF | TGTGCCAGTAGCGGTACGCGGGAGACCCAGTACTTC | NA | NA | TRBJ2-5 | TRBV19
CASRQTTNEKLFF | TGCGCCAGCAGACAGACAACTAATGAAAAACTGTTTTTT | NA | NA | TRBJ1-4 | TRBV5-1
CASRSPVTDTQYF | TGTGCCAGCAGGAGTCCAGTCACAGATACGCAGTATTTT | NA | NA | TRBJ2-3 | TRBV6-1
CASTQPRGFTYEQYF | TGTGCCAGCACACAACCACGTGGTTTTACCTACGAGCAGTACTTC | NA | NA | TRBJ2-7 | TRBV28